This TCR beta chain was sequenced during a study of T cells after yellow fever vaccination. Across the whole study: When fractions had low cell numbers, they were prepared with SMART-Seq v4 Ultra Low Input.

This clonotype appeared a few times. The antigen remains unidentified. Synthesis of TCR cDNA relied on 5'RACE template switching, which attached a universal primer site and UMIs. TCRdb processed the 5' RACE reads anew with MiXCR; each CDR3 protein has one entry. The sample comprises nearly 550,000 distinct CDR3 sequences, about a fifth of which are singletons, and 13% to 15% rests with the top ten. There are 11 residues in the CDR3. The V gene lost 6 bases and the J gene lost 5 bases, with 7 bases spanning the gap. In germline, CDR1 is SEHNR, CDR2 FQNEAQ (reference sequence). Study-level results: Most clones from primary vaccination were detected again post-booster (96% CD4, about 88% CD8). There was a possibility that FACS-sorted repertoires contained abundant clonotypes contaminating from the bulk population.

The TCR comes from a man aged 25-45 years who received the YFV17D yellow fever vaccine. The chain combines TRBV7-9 with TRBJ2-5; no clear D. The sample in question was PBMCs, obtained 15 days after the yellow fever booster vaccination. CDR3: CASSILETQYF. In DNA form, the CDR3 reads TGTGCCAGCAGTATACTGGAGACCCAGTACTTC.